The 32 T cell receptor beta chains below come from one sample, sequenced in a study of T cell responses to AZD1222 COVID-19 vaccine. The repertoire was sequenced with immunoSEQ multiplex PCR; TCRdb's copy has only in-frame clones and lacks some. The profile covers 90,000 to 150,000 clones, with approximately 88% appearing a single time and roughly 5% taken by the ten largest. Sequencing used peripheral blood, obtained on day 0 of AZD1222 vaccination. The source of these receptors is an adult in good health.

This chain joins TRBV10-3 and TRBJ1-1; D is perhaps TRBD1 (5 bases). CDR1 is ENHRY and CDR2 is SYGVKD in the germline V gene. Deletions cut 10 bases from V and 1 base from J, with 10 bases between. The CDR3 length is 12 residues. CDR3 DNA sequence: TGTGCCAACTCAGGGCCGAACACTGAAGCTTTCTTT. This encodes CANSGPNTEAFF.

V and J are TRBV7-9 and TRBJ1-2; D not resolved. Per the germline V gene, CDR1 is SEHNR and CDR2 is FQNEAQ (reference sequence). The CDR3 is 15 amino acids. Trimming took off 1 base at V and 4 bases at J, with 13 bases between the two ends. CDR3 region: CASSLDVRSPYGYTF. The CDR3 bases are TGTGCCAGCAGCTTAGATGTCAGGAGCCCCTATGGCTACACCTTC.

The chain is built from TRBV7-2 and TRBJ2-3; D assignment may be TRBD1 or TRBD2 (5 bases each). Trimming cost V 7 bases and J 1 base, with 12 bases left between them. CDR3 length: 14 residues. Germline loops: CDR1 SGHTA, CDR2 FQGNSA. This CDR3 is CASTTGTGTDTQYF. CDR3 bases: TGTGCCAGCACCACCGGGACGGGCACAGATACGCAGTATTTT.

Written as DNA, the CDR3 is TGTGCCAGCAGCTTGTCCCCCACAGGGGTAGGAAGCGCCTATGGCTACACCTTC. Translating it yields CASSLSPTGVGSAYGYTF. This chain joins TRBV7-8 and TRBJ1-2; 7 bases align to TRBD1. The V segment lost 3 bases and the J segment 4 bases; nucleotides outside the gene matches: 17. The V gene's germline CDR1 is SGHVS and CDR2 FQNEAQ. This CDR3 contains 18 residues. The whole variable domain, filled in from reference TRBV7-8 and TRBJ1-2, reads GAGVSQSPRYKVAKRGQDVALRCDPISGHVSLFWYQQALGQGPEFLTYFQNEAQLDKSGLPSDRFFAERPEGSVSTLKIQRTQQEDSAVYLCASSLSPTGVGSAYGYTFGSGTRLTVV.

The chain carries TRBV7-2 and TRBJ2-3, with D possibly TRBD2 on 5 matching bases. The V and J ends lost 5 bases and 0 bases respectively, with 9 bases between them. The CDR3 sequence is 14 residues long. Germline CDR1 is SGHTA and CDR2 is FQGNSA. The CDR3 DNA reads TGTGCCAGCAGCCCGACTACTAGCACAGATACGCAGTATTTT. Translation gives CASSPTTSTDTQYF.

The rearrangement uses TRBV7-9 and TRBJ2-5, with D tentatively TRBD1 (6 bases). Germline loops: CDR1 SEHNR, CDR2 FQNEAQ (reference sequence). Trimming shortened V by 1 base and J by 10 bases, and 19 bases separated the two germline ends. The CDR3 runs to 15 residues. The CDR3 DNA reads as TGTGCCAGCAGCTTAGGGGGGCCCCCAAAGAGTGGCCAGTACTTC. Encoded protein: CASSLGGPPKSGQYF.

CDR3 amino acids: CASNPLGAYEQYF. CDR3 DNA: TGTGCCAGCAATCCTCTGGGGGCCTACGAGCAGTACTTC. V and J are TRBV2 and TRBJ2-7; D may be TRBD1 or TRBD2 (5 bases each). The CDR3 extends over 13 amino acids. Between the trimmed V and J ends, which lost 7 bases and 2 bases, there was a span of 12 bases. Germline CDR1 reads SNHLY; CDR2 reads FYNNEI.

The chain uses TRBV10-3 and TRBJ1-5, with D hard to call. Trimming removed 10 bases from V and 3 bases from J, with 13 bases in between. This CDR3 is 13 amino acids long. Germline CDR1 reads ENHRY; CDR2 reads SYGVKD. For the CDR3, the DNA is TGTGCCAGCGCGCGGGGAGACAATCAGCCCCAGCATTTT. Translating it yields CASARGDNQPQHF.

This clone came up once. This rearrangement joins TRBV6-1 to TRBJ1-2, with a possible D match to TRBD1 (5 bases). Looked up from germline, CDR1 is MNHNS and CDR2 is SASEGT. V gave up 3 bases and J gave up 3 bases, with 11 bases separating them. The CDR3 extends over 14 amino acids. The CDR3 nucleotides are TGTGCCAGCAGTGACCTAGAGGGGTACTATGGCTACACCTTC. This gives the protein CASSDLEGYYGYTF.

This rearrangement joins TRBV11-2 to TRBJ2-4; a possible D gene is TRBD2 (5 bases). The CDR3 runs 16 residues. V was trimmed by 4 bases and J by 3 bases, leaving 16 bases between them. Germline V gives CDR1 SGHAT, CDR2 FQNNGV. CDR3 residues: CASSSDGLPGKNIQYF. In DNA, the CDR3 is TGTGCCAGCAGCTCGGACGGACTGCCGGGCAAAAACATTCAGTACTTC. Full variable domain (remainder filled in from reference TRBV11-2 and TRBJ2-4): EAGVAQSPRYKIIEKRQSVAFWCNPISGHATLYWYQQILGQGPKLLIQFQNNGVVDDSQLPKDRFSAERLKGVDSTLKIQPAKLEDSAVYLCASSSDGLPGKNIQYFGAGTRLSVL.

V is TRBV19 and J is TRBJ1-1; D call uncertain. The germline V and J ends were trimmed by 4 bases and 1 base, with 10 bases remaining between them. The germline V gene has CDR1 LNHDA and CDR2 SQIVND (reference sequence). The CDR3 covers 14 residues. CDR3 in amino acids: CASSTHSGNTEAFF. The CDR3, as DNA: TGTGCCAGTAGTACCCACTCGGGGAACACTGAAGCTTTCTTT.

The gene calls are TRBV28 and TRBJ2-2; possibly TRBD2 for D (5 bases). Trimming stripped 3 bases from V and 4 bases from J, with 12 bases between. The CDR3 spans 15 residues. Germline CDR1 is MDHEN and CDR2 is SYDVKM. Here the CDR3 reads CASSFSVAGTGELFF. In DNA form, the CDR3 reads TGTGCCAGCAGTTTTTCGGTTGCGGGCACCGGGGAGCTGTTTTTT.

The CDR3 region has the DNA TGTGCCATCACTGCGACGGGGAACACCATATATTTT. Residues: CAITATGNTIYF. The chain recombines TRBV10-3 with TRBJ1-3; the D is unclear. There are 12 residues in the CDR3. The germline CDR1 and CDR2 sequences are ENHRY and SYGVKD. Trimming took 7 bases from V and 7 from J, leaving 11 bases between them.

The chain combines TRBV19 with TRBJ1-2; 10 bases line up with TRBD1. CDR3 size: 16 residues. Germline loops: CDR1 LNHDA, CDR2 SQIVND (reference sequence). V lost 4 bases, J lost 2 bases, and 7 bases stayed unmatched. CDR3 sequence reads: CASSNPTGGPNYGYTF. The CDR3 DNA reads TGTGCCAGTAGTAACCCGACAGGGGGCCCAAACTATGGCTACACCTTC.

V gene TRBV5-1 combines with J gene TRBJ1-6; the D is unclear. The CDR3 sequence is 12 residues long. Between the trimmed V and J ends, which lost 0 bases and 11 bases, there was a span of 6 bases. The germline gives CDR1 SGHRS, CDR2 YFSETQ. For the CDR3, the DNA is TGCGCCAGCAGCTTGGCAGGTCCACCCCTCCACTTT. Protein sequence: CASSLAGPPLHF.

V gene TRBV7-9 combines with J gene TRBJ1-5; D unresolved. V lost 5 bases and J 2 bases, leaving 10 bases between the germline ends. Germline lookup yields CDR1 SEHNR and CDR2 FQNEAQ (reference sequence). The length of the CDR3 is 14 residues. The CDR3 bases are TGTGCCAGCAGCCAAGCCAGCGGCAATCAGCCCCAGCATTTT. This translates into CASSQASGNQPQHF.

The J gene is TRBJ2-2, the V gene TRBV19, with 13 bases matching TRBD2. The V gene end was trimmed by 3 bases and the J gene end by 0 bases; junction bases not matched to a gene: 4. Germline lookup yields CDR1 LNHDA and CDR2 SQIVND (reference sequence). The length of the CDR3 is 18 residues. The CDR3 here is CASSILTSGGPNTGELFF. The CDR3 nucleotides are TGTGCCAGTAGTATTTTGACTAGCGGGGGGCCGAACACCGGGGAGCTGTTTTTT.

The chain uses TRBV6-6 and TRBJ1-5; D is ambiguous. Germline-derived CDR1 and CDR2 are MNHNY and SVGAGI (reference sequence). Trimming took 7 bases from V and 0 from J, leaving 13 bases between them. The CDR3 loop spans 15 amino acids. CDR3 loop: CASTSDTYSNQPQHF. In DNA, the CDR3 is TGTGCCAGCACTTCCGACACGTATAGCAATCAGCCCCAGCATTTT.

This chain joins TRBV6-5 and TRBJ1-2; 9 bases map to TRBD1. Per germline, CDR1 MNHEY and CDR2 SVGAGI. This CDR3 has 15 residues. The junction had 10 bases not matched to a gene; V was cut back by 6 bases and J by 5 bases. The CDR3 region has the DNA TGTGCCAGCAGCCGGGACAGGGCAATGGGATATGGCTACACCTTC. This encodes CASSRDRAMGYGYTF.

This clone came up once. The CDR3: CAGGKRGGTYEQYF. CDR3 nucleotide sequence: TGTGCCGGAGGCAAAAGGGGGGGGACCTACGAGCAGTACTTC. V is TRBV28 and J is TRBJ2-7; TRBD2 might be the D (7 bases). Per germline, CDR1 MDHEN and CDR2 SYDVKM. V dropped 11 bases and J dropped 2 bases, with 19 bases sitting between them. This CDR3 has 14 amino acids.

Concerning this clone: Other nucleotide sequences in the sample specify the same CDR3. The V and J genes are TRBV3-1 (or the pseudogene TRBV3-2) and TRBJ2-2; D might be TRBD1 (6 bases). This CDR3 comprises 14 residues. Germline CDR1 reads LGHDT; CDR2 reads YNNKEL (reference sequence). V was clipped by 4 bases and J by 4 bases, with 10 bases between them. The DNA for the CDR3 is TGTGCCAGCAGCCGGACAGAAGGCACCGGGGAGCTGTTTTTT. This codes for CASSRTEGTGELFF.

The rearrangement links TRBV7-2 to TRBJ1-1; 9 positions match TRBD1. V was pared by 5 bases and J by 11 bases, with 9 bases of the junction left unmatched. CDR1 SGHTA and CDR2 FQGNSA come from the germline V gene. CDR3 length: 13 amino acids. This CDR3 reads CASSLRDRDGAFF. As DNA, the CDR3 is TGTGCCAGCAGCCTCCGGGACAGGGACGGGGCTTTCTTT.

The CDR3 DNA is TGCGCCAGCAGCCAAGATACGGCCGGCTCGGGCTCCTACGAGCAGTACTTC. Translating gives CASSQDTAGSGSYEQYF. J is TRBJ2-7 and V is TRBV4-1; D remains ambiguous. Trimming shortened V by 0 bases and J by 0 bases, and 15 bases separated the two germline ends. Looked up from germline, CDR1 is MGHRA and CDR2 is YSYEKL. There are 17 residues in the CDR3.

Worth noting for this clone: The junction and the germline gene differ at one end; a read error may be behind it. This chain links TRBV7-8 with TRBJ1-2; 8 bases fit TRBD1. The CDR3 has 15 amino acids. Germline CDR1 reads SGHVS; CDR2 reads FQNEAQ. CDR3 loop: CASSLTEVGQATLFF. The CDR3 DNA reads TGTGCCAGCAGCTTAACTGAAGTGGGACAGGCCACCCTCTTCTTC.

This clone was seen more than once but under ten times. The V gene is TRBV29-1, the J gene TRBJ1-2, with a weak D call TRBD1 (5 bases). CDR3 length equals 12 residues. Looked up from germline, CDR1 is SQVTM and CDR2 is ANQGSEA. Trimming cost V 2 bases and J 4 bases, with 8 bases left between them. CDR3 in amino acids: CSVEHGGYGYTF. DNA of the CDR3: TGCAGCGTTGAACATGGGGGCTATGGCTACACCTTC.

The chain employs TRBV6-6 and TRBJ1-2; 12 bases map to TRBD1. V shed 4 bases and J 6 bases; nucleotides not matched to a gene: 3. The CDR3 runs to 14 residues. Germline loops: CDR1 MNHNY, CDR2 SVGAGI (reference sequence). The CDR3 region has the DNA TGTGCCAGCAGTTTTGGGACAGGGGGCGATGGCTACACCTTC. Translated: CASSFGTGGDGYTF.

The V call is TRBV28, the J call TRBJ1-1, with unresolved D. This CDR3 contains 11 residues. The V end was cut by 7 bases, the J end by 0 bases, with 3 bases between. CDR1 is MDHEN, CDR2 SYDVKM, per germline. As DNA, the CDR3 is TGTGCCAGCAAGGTGAACACTGAAGCTTTCTTT. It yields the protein CASKVNTEAFF.

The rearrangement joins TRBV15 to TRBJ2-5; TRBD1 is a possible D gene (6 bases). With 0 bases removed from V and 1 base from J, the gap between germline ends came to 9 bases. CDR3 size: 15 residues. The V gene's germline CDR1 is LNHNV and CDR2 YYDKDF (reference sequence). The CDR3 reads CATSRDSTGQETQYF. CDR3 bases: TGTGCCACCAGCAGAGATTCGACAGGCCAAGAGACCCAGTACTTC. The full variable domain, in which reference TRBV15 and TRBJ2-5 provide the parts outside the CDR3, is DAMVIQNPRYQVTQFGKPVTLSCSQTLNHNVMYWYQQKSSQAPKLLFHYYDKDFNNEADTPDNFQSRRPNTSFCFLDIRSPGLGDTAMYLCATSRDSTGQETQYFGPGTRLLVL.

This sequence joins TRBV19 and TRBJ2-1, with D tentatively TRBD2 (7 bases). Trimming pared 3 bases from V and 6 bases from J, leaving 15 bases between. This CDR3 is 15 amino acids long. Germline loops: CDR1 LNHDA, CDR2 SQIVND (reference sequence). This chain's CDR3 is CASSIGGGAFNEQFF. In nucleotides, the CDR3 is TGTGCCAGTAGTATTGGAGGGGGGGCCTTCAATGAGCAGTTCTTC.

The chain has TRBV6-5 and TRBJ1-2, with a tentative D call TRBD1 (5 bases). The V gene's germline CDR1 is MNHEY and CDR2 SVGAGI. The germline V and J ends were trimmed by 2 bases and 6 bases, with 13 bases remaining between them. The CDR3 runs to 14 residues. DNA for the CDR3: TGTGCCAGCAGTTACGGCGGGGGAGCCGATGGCTACACCTTC. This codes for CASSYGGGADGYTF.

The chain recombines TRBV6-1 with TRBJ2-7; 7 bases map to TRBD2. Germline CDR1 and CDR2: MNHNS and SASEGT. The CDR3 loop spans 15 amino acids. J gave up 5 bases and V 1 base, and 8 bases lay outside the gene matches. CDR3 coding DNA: TGTGCCAGCAGTGAAGATATGGGTGCGGGGGACGAGCAGTACTTC. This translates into CASSEDMGAGDEQYF.

The CDR3 DNA reads TGTGCCAGCAGTCCTGCCCCGAACTATGGCTACACCTTC. This gives the protein CASSPAPNYGYTF. The J gene is TRBJ1-2, the V gene TRBV6-4; D is unresolved. The CDR3 is made up of 13 amino acids. CDR1 MRHNA and CDR2 SNTAGT come from the germline V gene. V lost 5 bases and J 2 bases, leaving 9 bases between the germline ends.